This paragraph reports one T cell receptor beta chain. For TCRbeta, the library was prepared with unique molecular identifiers. Via MiXCR, TCRdb re-called the PCR reads, giving one row per CDR3 protein. Of some 530,000 distinct CDR3 sequences in the sample, roughly an eighth were seen once. This entry belongs to a study of T-cell reconstitution after alpha-beta-depleted transplantation in children. Germline assignment: CDR1 SNHLY and CDR2 FYNNEI. The CDR3 spans 12 residues. Trimming took off 6 bases at V and 5 bases at J, with 10 bases between the two ends. Sequences were derived from PBMCs from the stem cell graft donor, sampled from the stem cell graft. This receptor was obtained from a human donor who donated a stem cell graft to a child with combined immunodeficiency. V gene TRBV2 combines with J gene TRBJ2-5, with D maybe TRBD2 (5 bases). CDR3 sequence reads: CASSGRGETQYF. For the CDR3, the DNA is TGTGCCAGCAGCGGGCGCGGGGAGACCCAGTACTTC.